Shown below are 26 T cell receptor beta chains from a single sample sequenced in a study of T-cell memory formation after mild COVID-19 (TCRdb year 2021). Library preparation used 5' RACE. The data were produced on an Illumina NovaSeq 6000. Through fastp at Q25 and MiXCR, TCRdb rebuilt clones from the public reads, retaining in-frame beta chains. Here each entry gathers all rows of one CDR3 protein and keeps the most common genes and DNA. For this sample the table gives about 320,000 distinct CDR3 sequences, of which roughly an eighth were detected only once. The ten most abundant clones make up 21% of the sample. Sequencing used PBMCs or a T cell subset sorted from them (not recorded which). These receptors were obtained from a man aged 18 to 35 who had mild COVID-19 (a few samples of this study predate the infection). The sample titles of this study are shuffled in the database, so cell type and time point are left out; the donor was told from shared clones.

The J gene is TRBJ2-5, the V gene TRBV10-3; D possibly matches TRBD1 or TRBD2 (5 bases each). Trimming stripped 4 bases from V and 2 bases from J, with 8 bases between. Germline V gene lookup returns CDR1 ENHRY and CDR2 SYGVKD. The length of the CDR3 is 13 residues. The DNA for the CDR3 is TGTGCCATCAGTGCGGGGCGTCAAGAGACCCAGTACTTC. This translates into CAISAGRQETQYF.

The gene calls are TRBV5-5 and TRBJ1-1; TRBD1 is a possible D gene (6 bases). The length of the CDR3 is 16 residues. With 1 base removed from V and 5 bases from J, the gap between germline ends came to 18 bases. Germline-derived CDR1 and CDR2 are SGHKS and YYEKEE (reference sequence). The CDR3 protein is CASSLKTGGERTEAFF. CDR3 nucleotides: TGTGCCAGCAGCTTGAAGACAGGAGGAGAACGGACTGAAGCTTTCTTT.

In its sample, this clonotype was seen a few times. The chain carries TRBV12-3 or TRBV12-4 and TRBJ2-3; weak D call: TRBD2 (6 bases). Trimming left V 6 bases short and J 2 bases short, with 12 bases between. The CDR3 has 14 residues. The CDR3 nucleotides are TGTGCCAGCAGGTCGGGACTCATCACAGATACGCAGTATTTT. Translating gives CASRSGLITDTQYF.

Ten or more counts support this clonotype. The chain recombines TRBV4-3 with TRBJ1-5, with D unclear. The V end was cut by 0 bases, the J end by 3 bases, with 9 bases between. This CDR3 spans 15 amino acids. Per germline, CDR1 LGHNA and CDR2 YSLEER. This chain's CDR3 is CASSQDGLLNQPQHF. DNA of the CDR3: TGCGCCAGCAGCCAAGATGGGCTACTCAATCAGCCCCAGCATTTT.

The V and J genes are TRBV6-5 and TRBJ1-6, with TRBD1 matching over 7 bases. The trim removed 0 bases at V and 6 bases at J, leaving 2 bases unmatched. The CDR3 extends over 15 amino acids. Germline-derived CDR1 and CDR2 are MNHEY and SVGAGI. CDR3 sequence: CASSYSDRLNSPLHF. CDR3 nucleotides: TGTGCCAGCAGTTACTCGGACAGGCTTAATTCACCCCTCCACTTT.

The chain recombines TRBV12-3 or TRBV12-4 with TRBJ2-5, with no clear D. The CDR3 consists of 14 residues. Trimming stripped 1 base from V and 9 bases from J, with 15 bases between. This CDR3 reads CASSLELSWAAQYF. The DNA for the CDR3 is TGTGCCAGCAGTTTAGAACTATCCTGGGCGGCCCAGTACTTC.

This rearrangement joins TRBV28 to TRBJ1-2; D gene unclear. The length of the CDR3 is 14 residues. Trimming shortened V by 3 bases and J by 0 bases, and 8 bases separated the two germline ends. The germline CDR1 and CDR2 sequences are MDHEN and SYDVKM. The DNA for the CDR3 is TGTGCCAGCAGTTTTTTTTCCGCTAACTATGGCTACACCTTC. As protein: CASSFFSANYGYTF.

V and J are TRBV5-1 and TRBJ2-1; 7 bases align to TRBD2. The CDR3 sequence is 14 residues long. CDR1 SGHRS and CDR2 YFSETQ come from the germline V gene. Losses at the gene ends were 0 bases for V and 5 bases for J; bases not matched to a gene: 2. CDR3 region: CASSLAGLDNEQFF. The CDR3 DNA is TGCGCCAGCAGCTTGGCCGGACTAGACAATGAGCAGTTCTTC.

The rearrangement links TRBV15 to TRBJ1-5; D uncertain. The germline gives CDR1 LNHNV, CDR2 YYDKDF (reference sequence). The CDR3 sequence is 14 residues long. The ends were cut back, 1 base at V and 4 bases at J, with 8 bases in the middle. In nucleotides, the CDR3 is TGTGCCACCAGCAGAGTGGCCCTTAATCAGCCCCAGCATTTT. This sequence encodes CATSRVALNQPQHF.

The rearrangement uses TRBV7-2 and TRBJ2-2, with a possible D match to TRBD2 (7 bases). V shed 1 base and J shed 2 bases, with 11 bases lying between them. From germline, CDR1 is SGHTA and CDR2 FQGNSA. This CDR3 spans 16 amino acids. The CDR3 nucleotides read TGTGCCAGCAGCTTAGTGGCGGGGGCCAACACCGGGGAGCTGTTTTTT. Its protein product is CASSLVAGANTGELFF.

The rearrangement joins TRBV6-6 to TRBJ2-2; D is uncertain. With 2 bases removed from V and 5 bases from J, the gap between germline ends came to 3 bases. This CDR3 region has 12 residues. Germline CDR1 and CDR2: MNHNY and SVGAGI (reference sequence). The CDR3 loop is CASSYQTGELFF. The DNA for the CDR3 is TGTGCCAGCAGTTACCAAACCGGGGAGCTGTTTTTT.

This clonotype has only a few counts. The chain uses TRBV5-1 and TRBJ1-2; D is undetermined. The CDR3 sequence is 12 residues long. The germline gives CDR1 SGHRS, CDR2 YFSETQ. V gave up 0 bases and J gave up 7 bases, with 7 bases separating them. In DNA, the CDR3 is TGCGCCAGCAGCTTGGGAGGTTTTGGCTACACCTTC. Translated: CASSLGGFGYTF.

The V and J genes are TRBV7-6 and TRBJ2-3, with 7 bases identical to TRBD2. CDR1 SGHVS and CDR2 FNYEAQ come from the germline V gene. The CDR3 consists of 15 residues. The V segment lost 1 base and the J segment 2 bases; nucleotides outside the gene matches: 3. CDR3 sequence reads: CASSLGGSYTDTQYF. The CDR3 region has the DNA TGTGCCAGCAGCTTAGGCGGGAGTTACACAGATACGCAGTATTTT.

This chain connects TRBV7-3 to TRBJ2-1, with 12 bases identical to TRBD2. Germline V CDR1 and CDR2: SGHTA, FQGTGA. Unmatched junction bases numbered 4, after V lost 3 bases and J lost 7 bases. The CDR3 covers 15 residues. CDR3 coding DNA: TGTGCCAGCAGCTTCCTAGCGGGGGGGCGTAATGAGCAGTTCTTC. Translation: CASSFLAGGRNEQFF.

The rearrangement uses TRBV29-1 and TRBJ1-1, with D uncertain. The CDR3 covers 13 residues. Germline loops: CDR1 SQVTM, CDR2 ANQGSEA. For the CDR3, the DNA is TGCACGGTTATGAAGGGTTTTAACACTGAAGCTTTCTTT. It specifies CTVMKGFNTEAFF. The whole variable domain, filled in from reference TRBV29-1 and TRBJ1-1, reads SAVISQKPSRDICQRGTSLTIQCQVDSQVTMMFWYRQQPGQSLTLIATANQGSEATYESGFVIDKFPISRPNLTFSTLTVSNMSPEDSSIYLCTVMKGFNTEAFFGQGTRLTVV.

This clonotype has more than one count but fewer than ten. The V gene is TRBV7-9, the J gene TRBJ1-5; 7 positions agree with TRBD1. CDR3 length: 15 residues. From germline, CDR1 is SEHNR and CDR2 FQNEAQ (reference sequence). Trimming cost V 2 bases and J 5 bases; bases outside gene matches: 6. In DNA form, the CDR3 reads TGTGCCAGCAGCTTATCGACAGGGTGGGATCAGCCCCAGCATTTT. This codes for CASSLSTGWDQPQHF.

The rearrangement joins TRBV20-1 to TRBJ2-3; 13 positions match TRBD2. CDR1 is DFQATT, CDR2 SNEGSKA, per germline (reference sequence). With V trimmed by 5 bases and J by 2 bases, 10 bases remained unmatched. The CDR3 spans 17 residues. The CDR3 loop is CSAAGTSGARLTDTQYF. For the CDR3, the DNA is TGCAGTGCTGCTGGGACTAGCGGGGCGAGACTCACAGATACGCAGTATTTT.

In its sample, this clonotype was seen many times. The chain joins TRBV7-9 to TRBJ2-5; D is perhaps TRBD1 (5 bases). V shed 3 bases and J shed 4 bases, with 9 bases lying between them. This CDR3 region has 13 residues. Looked up from germline, CDR1 is SEHNR and CDR2 is FQNEAQ (reference sequence). As DNA, the CDR3 is TGTGCCAGCAGCTTTGGCAGGGCAGAGACCCAGTACTTC. Translating it yields CASSFGRAETQYF.

This chain uses TRBV29-1 with TRBJ1-1, with a tentative D call TRBD1 (5 bases). The V end lost 4 bases, the J end lost 8 bases, and 14 bases lay between the germline ends. Germline V CDR1 and CDR2: SQVTM, ANQGSEA. The CDR3 is 12 residues long. The CDR3 region has the DNA TGCAGCGTTGGGGACCAGGGATCGGAAGCTTTCTTT. This codes for CSVGDQGSEAFF.

This clonotype was found a few times. The chain employs TRBV7-2 and TRBJ2-2, with D possibly being TRBD1 (5 bases). The CDR3 totals 16 residues. CDR1 and CDR2 from the germline V gene are SGHTA and FQGNSA. Trimming took off 5 bases at V and 0 bases at J, with 13 bases between the two ends. CDR3 nucleotides: TGTGCCAGCAGCCTTGCTCGACAGTCGAACACCGGGGAGCTGTTTTTT. It is translated as CASSLARQSNTGELFF.

The chain combines TRBV4-1 with TRBJ1-2, with a tentative D call TRBD1 (5 bases). This CDR3 is 16 amino acids long. CDR1 is MGHRA, CDR2 YSYEKL, per germline. V was trimmed by 0 bases and J by 1 base, leaving 12 bases between them. The CDR3 protein is CASSQESTEGNYGYTF. The DNA of the CDR3 is TGCGCCAGCAGCCAAGAGTCGACAGAGGGTAACTATGGCTACACCTTC.

This clonotype occurred a few times. This chain connects TRBV6-5 to TRBJ1-5, with a weak D call TRBD1 (6 bases). Germline CDR1 reads MNHEY; CDR2 reads SVGAGI. The ends were cut back, 2 bases at V and 7 bases at J, with 12 bases in the middle. This CDR3 contains 14 residues. CDR3 nucleotides: TGTGCCAGCAGTTACGGGCAGGGGCGGCAGCCCCAGCATTTT. Translation: CASSYGQGRQPQHF.

This clonotype was seen a few times. The V call is TRBV4-3, the J call TRBJ1-3; D gene unclear. Germline assignment: CDR1 LGHNA and CDR2 YSLEER. V was pared by 0 bases and J by 0 bases, with 9 bases between. The length of the CDR3 is 16 residues. The CDR3 protein is CASSQDAQSSGNTIYF. Written as DNA, the CDR3 is TGCGCCAGCAGCCAAGATGCGCAGAGCTCTGGAAACACCATATATTTT.

About this clonotype: A much more abundant neighbour one base away suggests this may be a read error. The V gene is TRBV7-2, the J gene TRBJ1-4; D is possibly TRBD1 (6 bases). Germline CDR1 reads SGHTA; CDR2 reads FQGNSA. This CDR3 is built from 15 residues. CDR3 in DNA: TGTGCCGGCAGCCCGACCGGGGGCGGAGGTGAAAAACTGTTTTTT. Translated: CAGSPTGGGGEKLFF.

This clonotype was seen only a few times. The chain uses TRBV12-3 or TRBV12-4 and TRBJ1-1, with a tentative D call TRBD1 (5 bases). This CDR3 spans 11 amino acids. The ends were cut back, 7 bases at V and 8 bases at J, with 11 bases in the middle. CDR3 coding DNA: TGTGCCAGCATCGGAGGGGACGAAGCTTTCTTT. Translated, it gives CASIGGDEAFF.

V gene TRBV5-1 combines with J gene TRBJ1-1, with D maybe TRBD1 (5 bases). Trimming shortened V by 4 bases and J by 4 bases, and 14 bases separated the two germline ends. The CDR3 extends over 14 amino acids. Germline V gene data show CDR1 as SGHRS and CDR2 as YFSETQ. The CDR3 DNA is TGCGCCAGCAGCAACAACGCAGGGTCCACTGAAGCTTTCTTT. It translates to CASSNNAGSTEAFF.